This T cell receptor (beta chain) was profiled in a study of cytomegalovirus exposure and HLA in healthy donors. Germline loops: CDR1 SGHNT, CDR2 YYREEE (reference sequence). The length of the CDR3 is 15 residues. V lost 4 bases and J lost 2, with 16 bases in between. The PCR ran on 60 Vbeta and 13 Jbeta primers. The data were produced by immunoSEQ multiplex PCR, yet TCRdb's version contains in-frame clones alone and is incomplete. The sample contains more than 150,000 clones, approximately 82% of which appear only once. J is TRBJ2-7 and V is TRBV5-4, with TRBD1 as a possible D gene (6 bases). The sequence was obtained from a young woman in good health and CMV-seronegative. Sequencing input: PBMCs. CDR3 DNA sequence: TGTGCCAGCAGCCCCCAGGACAGAAAACCCTACGAGCAGTACTTC. Residues: CASSPQDRKPYEQYF.